The present entry profiles one T cell receptor (beta chain) with its context. The data are from a study of blood T cell repertoires in COVID-19. Study overall: Researchers got acute and convalescent COVID-19 samples from the United States, Italy and Spain.

CDR3 length: 15 residues. Germline values: CDR1 SGHDN, CDR2 FVKESK. V lost 0 bases, J lost 2 bases, and 4 bases stayed unmatched. Donors in Cohort 3 counted as recovered after two negative PCRs, clearance, or symptom resolution. TCRdb's table, derived via immunoSEQ multiplex PCR, lists solely in-frame clones and lacks some. The sample has about 410,000 clones; roughly 89% are singletons. The sequencing input was PBMCs or T cells enriched from blood (not recorded which). The sequence derives from a woman aged 30 to 39 who had recovered from COVID-19. The gene calls are TRBV14 and TRBJ2-7; 7 bases match TRBD2. The CDR3 spells CASSQERGSTYEQYF. The CDR3 bases are TGTGCCAGCAGCCAAGAGCGGGGGTCAACCTACGAGCAGTACTTC.